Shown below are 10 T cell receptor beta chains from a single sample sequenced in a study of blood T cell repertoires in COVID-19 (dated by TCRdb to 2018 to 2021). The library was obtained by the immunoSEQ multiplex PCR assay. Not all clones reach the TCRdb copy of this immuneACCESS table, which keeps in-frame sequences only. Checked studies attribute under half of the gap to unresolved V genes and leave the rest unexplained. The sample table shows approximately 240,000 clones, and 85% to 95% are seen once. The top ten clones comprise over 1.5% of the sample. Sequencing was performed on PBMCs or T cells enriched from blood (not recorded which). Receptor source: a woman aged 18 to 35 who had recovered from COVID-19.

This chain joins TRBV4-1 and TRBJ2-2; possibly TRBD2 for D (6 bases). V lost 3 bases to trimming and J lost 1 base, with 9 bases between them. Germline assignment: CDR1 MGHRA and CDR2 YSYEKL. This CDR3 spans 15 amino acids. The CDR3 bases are TGCGCCAGCAGCCAGAATAGCGGGAACACCGGGGAGCTGTTTTTT. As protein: CASSQNSGNTGELFF.

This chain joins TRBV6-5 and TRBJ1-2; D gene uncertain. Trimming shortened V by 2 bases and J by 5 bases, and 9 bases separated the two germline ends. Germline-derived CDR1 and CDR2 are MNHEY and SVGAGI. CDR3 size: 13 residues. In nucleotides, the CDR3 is TGTGCCAGCAGTTACGGTGGAGTTTATGGCTACACCTTC. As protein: CASSYGGVYGYTF.

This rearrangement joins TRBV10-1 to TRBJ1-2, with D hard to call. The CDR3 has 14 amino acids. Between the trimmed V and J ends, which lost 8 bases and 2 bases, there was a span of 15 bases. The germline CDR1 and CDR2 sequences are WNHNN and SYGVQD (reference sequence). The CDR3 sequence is CASPRPLGNYGYTF. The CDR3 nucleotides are TGCGCCAGCCCCCGACCCTTGGGCAACTATGGCTACACCTTC.

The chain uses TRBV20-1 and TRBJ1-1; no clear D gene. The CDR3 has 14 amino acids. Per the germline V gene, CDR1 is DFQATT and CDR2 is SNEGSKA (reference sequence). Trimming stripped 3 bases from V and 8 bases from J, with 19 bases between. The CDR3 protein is CSASRGGVTREAFF. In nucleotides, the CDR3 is TGCAGTGCTAGTAGAGGCGGAGTAACGCGCGAAGCTTTCTTT.

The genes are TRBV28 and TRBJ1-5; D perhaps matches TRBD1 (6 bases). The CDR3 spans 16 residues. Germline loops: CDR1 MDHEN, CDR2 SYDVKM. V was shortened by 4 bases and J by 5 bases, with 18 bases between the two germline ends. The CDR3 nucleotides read TGTGCCAGCAGTTCACCCCGACAGGTAAAGGATCAGCCCCAGCATTTT. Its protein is CASSSPRQVKDQPQHF.

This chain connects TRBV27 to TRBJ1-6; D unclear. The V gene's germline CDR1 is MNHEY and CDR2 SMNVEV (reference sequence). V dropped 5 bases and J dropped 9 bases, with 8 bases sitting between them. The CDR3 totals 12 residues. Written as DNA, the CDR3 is TGTGCCAGCAGTGTCATCGGTTCACCCCTCCACTTT. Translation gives CASSVIGSPLHF.

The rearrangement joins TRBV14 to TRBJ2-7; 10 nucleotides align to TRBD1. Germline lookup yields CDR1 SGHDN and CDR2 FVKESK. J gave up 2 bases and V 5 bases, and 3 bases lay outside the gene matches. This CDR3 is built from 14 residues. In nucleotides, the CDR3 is TGTGCCAGCAGCGCCGGGACAGGGGCCTACGAGCAGTACTTC. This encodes CASSAGTGAYEQYF.

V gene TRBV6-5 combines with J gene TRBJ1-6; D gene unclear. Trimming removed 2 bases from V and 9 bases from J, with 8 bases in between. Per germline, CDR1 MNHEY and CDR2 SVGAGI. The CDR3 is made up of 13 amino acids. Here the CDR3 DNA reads TGTGCCAGCAGTTACAAGGGAGGTTCACCCCTCCACTTT. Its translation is CASSYKGGSPLHF.

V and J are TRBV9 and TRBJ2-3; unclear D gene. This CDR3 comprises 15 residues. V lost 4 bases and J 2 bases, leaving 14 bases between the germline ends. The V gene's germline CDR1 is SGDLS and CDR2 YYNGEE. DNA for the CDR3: TGTGCCAGCAGCCCGCCCTCGACTTCCACAGATACGCAGTATTTT. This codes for CASSPPSTSTDTQYF.

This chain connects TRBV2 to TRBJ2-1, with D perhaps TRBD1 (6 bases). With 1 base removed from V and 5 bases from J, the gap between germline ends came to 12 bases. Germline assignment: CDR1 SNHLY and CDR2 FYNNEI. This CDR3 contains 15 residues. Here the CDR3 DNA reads TGTGCCAGCAGTGAAGGGGGGCGGTTGAACAATGAGCAGTTCTTC. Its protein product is CASSEGGRLNNEQFF.